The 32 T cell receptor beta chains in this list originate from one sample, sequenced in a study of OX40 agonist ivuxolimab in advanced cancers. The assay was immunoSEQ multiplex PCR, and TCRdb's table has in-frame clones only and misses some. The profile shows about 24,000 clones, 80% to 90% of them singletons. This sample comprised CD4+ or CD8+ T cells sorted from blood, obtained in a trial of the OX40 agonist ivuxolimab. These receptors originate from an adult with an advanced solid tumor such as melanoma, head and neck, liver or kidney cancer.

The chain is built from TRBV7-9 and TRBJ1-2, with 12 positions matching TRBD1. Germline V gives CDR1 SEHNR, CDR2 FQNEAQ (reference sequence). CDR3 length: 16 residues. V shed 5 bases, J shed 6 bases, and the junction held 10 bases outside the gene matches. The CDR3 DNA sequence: TGTGCCAGCAGCCGGGACAGGGGGCGTAGAGGGGATGGCTACACCTTC. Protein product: CASSRDRGRRGDGYTF.

The CDR3 here is CASSLEVGNTGELFF. The CDR3 DNA is TGCGCCAGCAGCTTGGAGGTCGGGAACACCGGGGAGCTGTTTTTT. The chain is built from TRBV5-1 and TRBJ2-2; D is undetermined. V lost 0 bases to trimming and J lost 1 base, with 7 bases between them. Germline CDR1 SGHRS, CDR2 YFSETQ. This CDR3 has 15 amino acids.

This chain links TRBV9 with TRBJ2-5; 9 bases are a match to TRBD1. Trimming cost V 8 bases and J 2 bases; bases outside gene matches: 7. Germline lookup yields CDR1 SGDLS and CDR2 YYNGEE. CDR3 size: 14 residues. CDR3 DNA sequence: TGTGCCAGTGCCACAGGGGGCCAACAAGAGACCCAGTACTTC. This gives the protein CASATGGQQETQYF.

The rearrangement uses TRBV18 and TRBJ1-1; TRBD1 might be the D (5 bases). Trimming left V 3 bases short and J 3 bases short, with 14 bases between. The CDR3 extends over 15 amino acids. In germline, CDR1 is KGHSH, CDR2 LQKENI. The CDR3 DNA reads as TGTGCCAGCTCACCCCAGGAGGGGAGGCACACTGAAGCTTTCTTT. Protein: CASSPQEGRHTEAFF.

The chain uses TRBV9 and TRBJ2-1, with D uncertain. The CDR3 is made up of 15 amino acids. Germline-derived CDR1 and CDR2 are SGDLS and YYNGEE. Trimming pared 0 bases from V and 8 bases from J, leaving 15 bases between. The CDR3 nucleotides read TGTGCCAGCAGCGTAGTAGAAGGATGGAAAGATGAGCAGTTCTTC. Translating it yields CASSVVEGWKDEQFF.

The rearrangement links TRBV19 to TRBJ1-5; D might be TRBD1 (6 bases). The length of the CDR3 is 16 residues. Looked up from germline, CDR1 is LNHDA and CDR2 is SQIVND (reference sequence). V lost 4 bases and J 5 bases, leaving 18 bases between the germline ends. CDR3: CASSTPRRGYDQPQHF. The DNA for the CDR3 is TGTGCCAGTAGTACCCCCCGCAGGGGTTACGATCAGCCCCAGCATTTT.

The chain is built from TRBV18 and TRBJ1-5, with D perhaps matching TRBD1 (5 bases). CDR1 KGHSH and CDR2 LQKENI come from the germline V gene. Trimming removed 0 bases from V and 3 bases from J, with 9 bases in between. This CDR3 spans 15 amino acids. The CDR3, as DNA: TGTGCCAGCTCACCACCGTCCGGGGCCAATCAGCCCCAGCATTTT. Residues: CASSPPSGANQPQHF.

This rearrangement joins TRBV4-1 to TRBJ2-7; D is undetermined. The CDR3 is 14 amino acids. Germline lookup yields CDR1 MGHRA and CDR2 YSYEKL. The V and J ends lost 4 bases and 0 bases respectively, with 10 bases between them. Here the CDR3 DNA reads TGCGCCAGCAGCCCTACACCGGTCTCCTACGAGCAGTACTTC. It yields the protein CASSPTPVSYEQYF.

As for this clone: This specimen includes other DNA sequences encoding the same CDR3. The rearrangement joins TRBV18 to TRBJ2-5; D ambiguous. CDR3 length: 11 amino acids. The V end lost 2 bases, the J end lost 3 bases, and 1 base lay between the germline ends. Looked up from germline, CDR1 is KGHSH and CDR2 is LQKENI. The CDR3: CASSPEETQYF. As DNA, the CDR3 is TGTGCCAGCTCACCAGAAGAGACCCAGTACTTC.

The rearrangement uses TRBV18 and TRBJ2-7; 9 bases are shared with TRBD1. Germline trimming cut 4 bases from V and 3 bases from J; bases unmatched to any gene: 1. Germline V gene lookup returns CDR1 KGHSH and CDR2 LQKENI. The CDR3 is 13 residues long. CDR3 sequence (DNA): TGTGCCAGCTCACTGGGACAGGGCTACGAGCAGTACTTC. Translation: CASSLGQGYEQYF.

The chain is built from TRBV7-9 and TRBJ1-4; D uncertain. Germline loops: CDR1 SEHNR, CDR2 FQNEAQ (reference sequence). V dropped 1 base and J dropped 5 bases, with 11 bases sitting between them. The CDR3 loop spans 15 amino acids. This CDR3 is CASSLDSGLNEKLFF. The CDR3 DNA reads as TGTGCCAGCAGCTTAGACTCGGGCCTCAATGAAAAACTGTTTTTT.

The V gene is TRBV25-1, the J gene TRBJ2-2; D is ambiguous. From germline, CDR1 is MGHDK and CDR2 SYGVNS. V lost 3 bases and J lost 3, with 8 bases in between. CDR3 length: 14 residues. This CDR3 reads CASSEVAHTGELFF. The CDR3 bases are TGTGCCAGCAGTGAGGTGGCGCACACCGGGGAGCTGTTTTTT.

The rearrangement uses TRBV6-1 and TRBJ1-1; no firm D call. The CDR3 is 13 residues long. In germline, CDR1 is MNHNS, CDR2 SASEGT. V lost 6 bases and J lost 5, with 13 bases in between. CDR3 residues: CASSNSVLTEAFF. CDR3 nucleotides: TGTGCCAGCAGCAACAGTGTGTTGACTGAAGCTTTCTTT.

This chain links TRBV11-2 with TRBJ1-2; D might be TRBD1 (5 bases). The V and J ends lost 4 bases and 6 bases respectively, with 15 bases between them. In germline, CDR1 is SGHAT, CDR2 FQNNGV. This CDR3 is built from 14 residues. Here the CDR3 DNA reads TGTGCCAGCAGCTCAGTCAGAAAAGGGGATGGCTACACCTTC. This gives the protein CASSSVRKGDGYTF.

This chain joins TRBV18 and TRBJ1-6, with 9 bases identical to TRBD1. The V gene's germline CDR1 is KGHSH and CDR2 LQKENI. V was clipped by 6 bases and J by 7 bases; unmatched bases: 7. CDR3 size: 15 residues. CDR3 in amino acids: CASSGQGPTNSPLHF. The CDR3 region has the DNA TGTGCCAGCTCCGGACAGGGGCCCACCAATTCACCCCTCCACTTT.

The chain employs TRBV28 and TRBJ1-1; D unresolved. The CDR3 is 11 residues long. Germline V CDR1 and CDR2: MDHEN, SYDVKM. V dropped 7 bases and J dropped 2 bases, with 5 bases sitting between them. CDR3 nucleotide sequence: TGTGCCAGCACCCTCAACACTGAAGCTTTCTTT. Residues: CASTLNTEAFF.

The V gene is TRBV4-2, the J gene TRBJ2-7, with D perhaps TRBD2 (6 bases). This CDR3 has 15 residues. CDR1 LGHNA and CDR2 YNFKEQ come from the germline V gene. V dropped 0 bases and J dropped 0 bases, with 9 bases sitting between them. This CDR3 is CASSQDLSGSYEQYF. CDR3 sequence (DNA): TGTGCCAGCAGCCAAGACCTTAGCGGCTCCTACGAGCAGTACTTC.

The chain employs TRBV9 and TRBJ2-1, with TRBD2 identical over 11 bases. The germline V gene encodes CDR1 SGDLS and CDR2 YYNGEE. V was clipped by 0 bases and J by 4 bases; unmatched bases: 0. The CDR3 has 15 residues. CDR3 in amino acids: CASSVGTSGYNEQFF. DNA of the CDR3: TGTGCCAGCAGCGTAGGGACTAGCGGGTACAATGAGCAGTTCTTC.

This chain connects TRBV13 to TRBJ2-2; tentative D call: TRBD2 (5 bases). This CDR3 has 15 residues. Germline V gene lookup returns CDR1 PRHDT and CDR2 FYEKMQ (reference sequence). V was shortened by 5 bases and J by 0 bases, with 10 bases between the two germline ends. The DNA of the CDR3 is TGTGCCAGCAGCCACTCCGGGGCGAACACCGGGGAGCTGTTTTTT. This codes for CASSHSGANTGELFF.

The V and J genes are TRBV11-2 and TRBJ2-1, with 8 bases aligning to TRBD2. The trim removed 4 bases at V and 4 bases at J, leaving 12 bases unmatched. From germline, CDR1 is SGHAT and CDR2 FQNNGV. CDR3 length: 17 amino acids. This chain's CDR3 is CASSSIGSSGLYNEQFF. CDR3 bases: TGTGCCAGCAGCTCCATTGGGTCTAGCGGGCTGTACAATGAGCAGTTCTTC.

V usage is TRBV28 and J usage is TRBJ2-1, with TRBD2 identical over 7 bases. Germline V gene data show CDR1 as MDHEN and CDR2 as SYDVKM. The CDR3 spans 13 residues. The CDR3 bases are TGTGTTACACATGAGGGAGGGAGCAATGAGCAGTTCTTC. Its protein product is CVTHEGGSNEQFF.

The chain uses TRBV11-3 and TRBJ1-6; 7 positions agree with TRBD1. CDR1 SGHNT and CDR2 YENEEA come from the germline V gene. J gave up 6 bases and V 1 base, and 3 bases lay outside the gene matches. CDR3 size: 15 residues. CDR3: CASSLGGTANSPLHF. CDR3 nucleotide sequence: TGTGCCAGCAGCTTAGGTGGGACAGCTAATTCACCCCTCCACTTT.

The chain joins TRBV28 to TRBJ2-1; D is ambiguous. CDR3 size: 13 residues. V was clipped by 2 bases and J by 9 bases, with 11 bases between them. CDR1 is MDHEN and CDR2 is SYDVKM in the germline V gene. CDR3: CASSLGPGIEQFF. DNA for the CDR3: TGTGCCAGCAGTTTAGGGCCAGGCATTGAGCAGTTCTTC.

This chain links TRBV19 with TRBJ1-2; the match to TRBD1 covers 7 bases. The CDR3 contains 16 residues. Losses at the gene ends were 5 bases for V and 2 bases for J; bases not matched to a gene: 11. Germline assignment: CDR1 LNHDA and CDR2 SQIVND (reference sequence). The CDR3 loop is CASSGGSGTENYGYTF. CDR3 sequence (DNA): TGTGCCAGTAGTGGGGGCTCGGGGACAGAAAACTATGGCTACACCTTC.

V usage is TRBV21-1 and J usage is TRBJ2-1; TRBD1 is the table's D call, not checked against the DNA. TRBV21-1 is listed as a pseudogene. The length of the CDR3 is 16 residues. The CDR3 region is CASSKVGQGVIDEQFF. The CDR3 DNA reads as TGTGCCAGCAGCAAAGTTGGGCAGGGGGTCATCGATGAGCAGTTCTTC.

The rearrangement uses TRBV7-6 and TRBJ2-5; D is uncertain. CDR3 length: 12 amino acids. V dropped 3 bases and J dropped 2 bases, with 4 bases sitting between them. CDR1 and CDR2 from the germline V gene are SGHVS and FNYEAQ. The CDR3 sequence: CASSLWQETQYF. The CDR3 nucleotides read TGTGCCAGCAGCTTGTGGCAAGAGACCCAGTACTTC.

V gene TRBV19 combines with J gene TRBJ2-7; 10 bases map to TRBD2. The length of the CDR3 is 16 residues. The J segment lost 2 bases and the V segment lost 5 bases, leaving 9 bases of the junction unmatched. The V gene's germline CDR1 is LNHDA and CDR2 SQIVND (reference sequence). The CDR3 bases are TGTGCCAGTAGTTTCAAGACTAGCGGGCCGACCTACGAGCAGTACTTC. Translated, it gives CASSFKTSGPTYEQYF.

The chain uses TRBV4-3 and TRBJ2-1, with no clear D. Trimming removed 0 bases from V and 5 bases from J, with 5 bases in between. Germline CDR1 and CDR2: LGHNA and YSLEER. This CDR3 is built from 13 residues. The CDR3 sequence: CASSQELNNEQFF. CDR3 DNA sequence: TGCGCCAGCAGCCAAGAACTCAACAATGAGCAGTTCTTC.

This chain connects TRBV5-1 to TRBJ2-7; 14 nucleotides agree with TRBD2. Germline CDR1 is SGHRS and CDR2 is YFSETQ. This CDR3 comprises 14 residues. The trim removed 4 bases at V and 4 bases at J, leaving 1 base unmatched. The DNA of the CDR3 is TGCGCCAGCAGCGGGACTAGCGGGAGTTACGAGCAGTACTTC. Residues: CASSGTSGSYEQYF.

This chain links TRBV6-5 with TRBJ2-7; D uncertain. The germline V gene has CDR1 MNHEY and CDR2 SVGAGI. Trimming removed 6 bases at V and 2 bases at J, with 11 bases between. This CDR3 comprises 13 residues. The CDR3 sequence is CASSSPITYEQYF. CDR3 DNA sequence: TGTGCCAGCAGCTCCCCGATTACCTACGAGCAGTACTTC.

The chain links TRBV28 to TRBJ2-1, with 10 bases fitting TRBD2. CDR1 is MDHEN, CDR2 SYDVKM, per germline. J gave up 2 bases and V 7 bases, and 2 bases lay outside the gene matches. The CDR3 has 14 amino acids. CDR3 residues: CASTSGGAYNEQFF. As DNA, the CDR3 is TGTGCCAGCACTAGCGGGGGAGCCTACAATGAGCAGTTCTTC.

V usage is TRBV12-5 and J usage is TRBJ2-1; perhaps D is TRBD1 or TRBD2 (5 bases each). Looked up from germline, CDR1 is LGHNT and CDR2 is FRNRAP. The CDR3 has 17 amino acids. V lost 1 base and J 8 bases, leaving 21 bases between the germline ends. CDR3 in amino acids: CASGLAPGAGPFHEQFF. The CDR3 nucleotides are TGTGCTAGTGGTTTGGCCCCCGGGGCAGGGCCCTTCCATGAGCAGTTCTTC.